The 19 T cell receptor beta chains below were found in one sample sequenced in a study of shared clonotypes between healthy human individuals. Sequencing used immunoSEQ multiplex PCR; TCRdb keeps in-frame clones, though not all of them. The table records hundreds of thousands of clones, approximately 96% of them present only once. CD45RO-negative, CCR7-positively selected cells formed the naive CD8 fraction, excluding terminally differentiated effector memory CD45RA+ cells. Material for sequencing was naive CD8+ T cells sorted from blood. Receptor source: a young woman in good health.

This rearrangement joins TRBV27 to TRBJ2-7; TRBD2 agrees at 8 bases. V trimming: 3 bases; J trimming: 5 bases; junction bases outside the gene matches: 12. This CDR3 is 16 amino acids long. The germline gives CDR1 MNHEY, CDR2 SMNVEV (reference sequence). CDR3 in amino acids: CASSLGPGGGANEQYF. CDR3 coding DNA: TGTGCCAGCAGTTTGGGTCCGGGAGGGGGTGCCAACGAGCAGTACTTC.

The chain recombines TRBV28 with TRBJ2-1, with TRBD2 as a possible D gene (6 bases). Per germline, CDR1 MDHEN and CDR2 SYDVKM. The CDR3 length is 16 residues. The V gene lost 1 base and the J gene lost 1 base, with 11 bases spanning the gap. The CDR3 here is CASSLLSGVSYNEQFF. CDR3 bases: TGTGCCAGCAGTTTATTATCGGGAGTTTCCTACAATGAGCAGTTCTTC. Full variable domain (outside the CDR3, taken from reference TRBV28 and TRBJ2-1): DVKVTQSSRYLVKRTGEKVFLECVQDMDHENMFWYRQDPGLGLRLIYFSYDVKMKEKGDIPEGYSVSREKKERFSLILESASTNQTSMYLCASSLLSGVSYNEQFFGPGTRLTVL.

The rearrangement joins TRBV28 to TRBJ2-4, with 10 bases aligning to TRBD1. The CDR3 is made up of 15 amino acids. Per the germline V gene, CDR1 is MDHEN and CDR2 is SYDVKM. After removal of 5 bases from V and 9 bases from J, the junction contained 10 bases not matched to a gene. The CDR3 nucleotides are TGTGCCAGCAGTGCCCCCCGGACAGGGGGTATCATTCAGTACTTC. Protein sequence: CASSAPRTGGIIQYF.

The rearrangement joins TRBV28 to TRBJ2-4; no definite D call. Trimming took 3 bases from V and 0 from J, leaving 9 bases between them. CDR1 is MDHEN and CDR2 is SYDVKM in the germline V gene. The CDR3 covers 15 residues. CDR3 amino acids: CASSFVRIAKNIQYF. Written as DNA, the CDR3 is TGTGCCAGCAGTTTTGTCAGAATAGCCAAAAACATTCAGTACTTC.

The CDR3 DNA is TGTGCCAGCAGGCCCGGGAGCGCGGGAGAGCAGTTCTTC. This sequence encodes CASRPGSAGEQFF. The gene calls are TRBV2 and TRBJ2-1; D may be TRBD2 (6 bases). This CDR3 is built from 13 residues. The V end lost 6 bases, the J end lost 10 bases, and 16 bases lay between the germline ends. Germline V lookup: CDR1 SNHLY, CDR2 FYNNEI.

The chain uses TRBV5-6 and TRBJ2-2; 7 bases are a match to TRBD1. Germline V gene data show CDR1 as SGHDT and CDR2 as YYEEEE. Trimming at V came to 2 bases and at J to 5 bases, leaving 6 bases not matched to a gene. This CDR3 region has 15 residues. DNA of the CDR3: TGTGCCAGCAGCTTTGGACAGGATTTAACCGGGGAGCTGTTTTTT. Amino acids: CASSFGQDLTGELFF.

Comment on this clone: The sample has other DNA sequences that encode this CDR3 too. This chain joins TRBV29-1 and TRBJ2-1; no reliable D call. Germline V CDR1 and CDR2: SQVTM, ANQGSEA. This CDR3 is 12 amino acids long. V was shortened by 1 base and J by 4 bases, with 5 bases between the two germline ends. CDR3 nucleotides: TGCAGCGTTGAAGGGTTTTACAATGAGCAGTTCTTC. Residues: CSVEGFYNEQFF.

The gene calls are TRBV19 and TRBJ2-1; the D gene is possibly TRBD1 (5 bases). This CDR3 is 13 amino acids long. Between the trimmed V and J ends, which lost 3 bases and 7 bases, there was a span of 10 bases. Germline V CDR1 and CDR2: LNHDA, SQIVND (reference sequence). Here the CDR3 reads CASSILGVNEQFF. The CDR3 nucleotides are TGTGCCAGTAGTATCTTAGGGGTTAATGAGCAGTTCTTC.

The chain carries TRBV6-4 and TRBJ2-1; maybe TRBD2 (5 bases). V lost 5 bases and J 6 bases, leaving 23 bases between the germline ends. The CDR3 covers 17 residues. In germline, CDR1 is MRHNA, CDR2 SNTAGT. The chain's CDR3 is CASSSVDGSGPGNEQFF. CDR3 DNA sequence: TGTGCCAGCAGTAGCGTTGATGGGAGCGGTCCGGGCAATGAGCAGTTCTTC.

This clone was detected once. The chain employs TRBV6-5 and TRBJ2-3; the match to TRBD2 covers 11 bases. V dropped 10 bases and J dropped 2; count of bases not matched to a gene: 8. This CDR3 comprises 15 residues. In germline, CDR1 is MNHEY, CDR2 SVGAGI. CDR3 sequence reads: CAIASGRYSTDTQYF. CDR3 nucleotide sequence: TGTGCCATCGCTAGCGGGAGGTACTCCACAGATACGCAGTATTTT.

This clone was found once. The rearrangement links TRBV10-3 to TRBJ2-3, with TRBD1 as a possible D gene (6 bases). CDR1 and CDR2 from the germline V gene are ENHRY and SYGVKD. Trimming cost V 6 bases and J 1 base, with 17 bases left between them. CDR3 length: 16 residues. Written as DNA, the CDR3 is TGTGCCATCAGCGACCCGACAGGACTCCGCACAGATACGCAGTATTTT. Its translation is CAISDPTGLRTDTQYF.

V gene TRBV7-9 combines with J gene TRBJ1-1, with D hard to call. Trimming left V 1 base short and J 5 bases short, with 8 bases between. The CDR3 loop spans 13 amino acids. The V gene's germline CDR1 is SEHNR and CDR2 FQNEAQ (reference sequence). CDR3 amino acids: CASSLDLWTEAFF. CDR3 in DNA: TGTGCCAGCAGCTTAGATCTCTGGACTGAAGCTTTCTTT.

The genes are TRBV13 and TRBJ2-7; D remains unclear. Germline CDR1 and CDR2: PRHDT and FYEKMQ (reference sequence). The ends were cut back, 5 bases at V and 2 bases at J, with 10 bases in the middle. This CDR3 is 13 amino acids long. DNA for the CDR3: TGTGCCAGCAGCCCCCTAAATGCCTACGAGCAGTACTTC. It yields the protein CASSPLNAYEQYF.

The DNA of the CDR3 is TGTGCCAGCAGCTTAGTCACAGGGAGTGAGCAGTTCTTC. Protein: CASSLVTGSEQFF. This chain connects TRBV7-3 to TRBJ2-1; maybe TRBD1 (6 bases). Trimming shortened V by 2 bases and J by 9 bases, and 11 bases separated the two germline ends. The CDR3 length is 13 residues. The V gene's germline CDR1 is SGHTA and CDR2 FQGTGA. The variable domain in full, with the rest retrieved from reference TRBV7-3 and TRBJ2-1, is GAGVSQTPSNKVTEKGKYVELRCDPISGHTALYWYRQSLGQGPEFLIYFQGTGAADDSGLPNDRFFAVRPEGSVSTLKIQRTERGDSAVYLCASSLVTGSEQFFGPGTRLTVL.

The V gene is TRBV28, the J gene TRBJ1-1; possibly TRBD1 for D (5 bases). Trimming removed 3 bases at V and 7 bases at J, with 12 bases between. The length of the CDR3 is 13 residues. Germline V gene data show CDR1 as MDHEN and CDR2 as SYDVKM. This CDR3 reads CASSLGVLGEAFF. CDR3 nucleotide sequence: TGTGCCAGCAGTTTGGGGGTCCTGGGTGAAGCTTTCTTT.

The CDR3 loop is CASSAPGTTEAFF. Written as DNA, the CDR3 is TGTGCCAGCAGTGCTCCGGGTACCACTGAAGCTTTCTTT. The rearrangement links TRBV9 to TRBJ1-1; D is unresolved. CDR3 length: 13 residues. Germline V gives CDR1 SGDLS, CDR2 YYNGEE. Trimming took off 5 bases at V and 4 bases at J, with 12 bases between the two ends.

The gene calls are TRBV25-1 and TRBJ1-1; a weak D match, TRBD1 (6 bases). Germline V gene data show CDR1 as MGHDK and CDR2 as SYGVNS. The CDR3 covers 14 residues. V lost 4 bases to trimming and J lost 6 bases, with 15 bases between them. CDR3 sequence: CASSGWGGLAEAFF. Written as DNA, the CDR3 is TGTGCCAGCAGTGGGTGGGGGGGGCTGGCTGAAGCTTTCTTT.

The chain has TRBV6-5 and TRBJ2-1, with 13 bases that match TRBD2. Looked up from germline, CDR1 is MNHEY and CDR2 is SVGAGI. The ends lost 2 bases at V and 9 bases at J; junction bases unmatched: 4. CDR3 length: 15 residues. This chain's CDR3 is CASSYDTSGRGEQFF. CDR3 nucleotides: TGTGCCAGCAGTTACGACACTAGCGGGAGGGGTGAGCAGTTCTTC.

The chain combines TRBV7-2 with TRBJ1-5; D not certain. The V end was cut by 2 bases, the J end by 8 bases, with 16 bases between. Germline V CDR1 and CDR2: SGHTA, FQGNSA. This CDR3 is built from 15 residues. This CDR3 reads CASSLSAGIGKPQHF. CDR3 bases: TGTGCCAGCAGCTTAAGTGCTGGGATAGGCAAGCCCCAGCATTTT.